Presented here are 15 T cell receptor beta chains from one specimen sequenced in a study of T-cell memory formation after mild COVID-19. Via MiXCR, TCRdb re-called the 5' RACE reads, giving one row per CDR3 protein. Of a few hundred thousand distinct CDR3 sequences detected, 15% to 20% appear once; the ten largest clones hold 22%. Material: PBMCs or a T cell subset sorted from them (not recorded which). The receptors derive from a man aged 18-30 years who had mild COVID-19 (a few samples of this study predate the infection). Cell type and time point are not known.

The genes are TRBV29-1 and TRBJ1-5; D gene unclear. Looked up from germline, CDR1 is SQVTM and CDR2 is ANQGSEA. CDR3 size: 13 residues. V was clipped by 3 bases and J by 4 bases, with 10 bases between them. The CDR3 DNA reads as TGCAGCGTTGAGGGCAGCGAAAATCAGCCCCAGCATTTT. Translated: CSVEGSENQPQHF.

The chain links TRBV7-9 to TRBJ2-7; 7 nucleotides line up with TRBD2. The CDR3 totals 12 residues. The germline V gene encodes CDR1 SEHNR and CDR2 FQNEAQ (reference sequence). V lost 5 bases to trimming and J lost 6 bases; unmatched junction nucleotides: 4. The CDR3 sequence: CASSAAGVEQYF. Here the CDR3 DNA reads TGTGCCAGCAGCGCGGCGGGGGTCGAGCAGTACTTC.

This clonotype has just a few counts. The chain is built from TRBV7-8 and TRBJ2-5, with 14 bases fitting TRBD2. Germline CDR1 is SGHVS and CDR2 is FQNEAQ. V lost 1 base to trimming and J lost 5 bases; unmatched junction nucleotides: 6. The CDR3 is 17 amino acids. The CDR3 bases are TGTGCCAGCAGCTTAGGACTAGCGGGGGGGCCGCGGGAGACCCAGTACTTC. Translating gives CASSLGLAGGPRETQYF.

In its sample, this clonotype was seen many times. The chain couples TRBV18 to TRBJ2-7, with D tentatively TRBD2 (5 bases). V was clipped by 3 bases and J by 7 bases, with 19 bases between them. Looked up from germline, CDR1 is KGHSH and CDR2 is LQKENI. This CDR3 contains 15 residues. The CDR3 spells CASSPWAAGMGEQYV. The CDR3 nucleotides are TGTGCCAGCTCACCTTGGGCTGCCGGGATGGGTGAGCAGTACGTC.

This clonotype was seen a few times. V is TRBV7-3 and J is TRBJ2-6, with D possibly being TRBD1 (5 bases). The CDR3 has 17 amino acids. The germline V gene has CDR1 SGHTA and CDR2 FQGTGA. V shed 6 bases and J shed 0 bases, with 15 bases lying between them. The CDR3: CASSPTGTNSGANVLTF. For the CDR3, the DNA is TGTGCCAGCAGTCCCACAGGCACCAACTCTGGGGCCAACGTCCTGACTTTC. The full variable domain, in which reference TRBV7-3 and TRBJ2-6 provide the parts outside the CDR3, is GAGVSQTPSNKVTEKGKYVELRCDPISGHTALYWYRQSLGQGPEFLIYFQGTGAADDSGLPNDRFFAVRPEGSVSTLKIQRTERGDSAVYLCASSPTGTNSGANVLTFGAGSRLTVL.

This clonotype was counted only a few times. The rearrangement uses TRBV7-8 and TRBJ2-7; D gene unclear. The CDR3 spans 13 residues. CDR1 and CDR2 (germline): SGHVS, FQNEAQ. Trimming left V 1 base short and J 4 bases short, with 8 bases between. CDR3 DNA: TGTGCCAGCAGCTTAGGGGCGGTTTACGAGCAGTACGTC. This sequence encodes CASSLGAVYEQYV.

The V gene is TRBV6-5, the J gene TRBJ2-1, with a weak D call TRBD1 (6 bases). CDR1 and CDR2 (germline): MNHEY, SVGAGI. The CDR3 extends over 13 amino acids. Trimming removed 7 bases at V and 4 bases at J, with 11 bases between. CDR3 DNA: TGTGCCAGCACACACGGACAGTACAATGAGCAGTTCTTC. It yields the protein CASTHGQYNEQFF.

This clonotype was seen at least ten times. The chain uses TRBV14 and TRBJ2-2, with no clear D. CDR3 size: 13 residues. The V end was cut by 0 bases, the J end by 9 bases, with 8 bases between. Germline CDR1 reads SGHDN; CDR2 reads FVKESK. The DNA for the CDR3 is TGTGCCAGCAGCCAAGATCTCGCCCGGGAGCTGTTTTTT. Encoded protein: CASSQDLARELFF.

This clonotype came up a few times. The CDR3: CASSALNYGYTF. Here the CDR3 DNA reads TGTGCCAGCAGTGCCCTTAACTATGGCTACACCTTC. V is TRBV6-5 and J is TRBJ1-2; no definite D call. CDR3 length: 12 residues. Per the germline V gene, CDR1 is MNHEY and CDR2 is SVGAGI. Trimming cost V 5 bases and J 1 base, with 5 bases left between them.

V and J are TRBV12-3 or TRBV12-4 and TRBJ1-1; D possibly corresponds to TRBD1 (6 bases). The V gene lost 3 bases and the J gene lost 6 bases, with 11 bases spanning the gap. This CDR3 contains 13 residues. The CDR3 spells CASSFRGPPEAFF. The DNA of the CDR3 is TGTGCCAGCAGTTTCAGGGGCCCTCCTGAAGCTTTCTTT.

In nucleotides, the CDR3 is TGTGCCAGCAGCTTGGCTCGACGCGGGGGTACCTCCTACAATGAGCAGTTCTTC. Translated, it gives CASSLARRGGTSYNEQFF. The chain carries TRBV5-6 and TRBJ2-1; 7 bases fit TRBD2. After removal of 0 bases from V and 0 bases from J, the junction contained 9 bases not matched to a gene. The CDR3 runs to 18 residues. Germline-derived CDR1 and CDR2 are SGHDT and YYEEEE.

The V call is TRBV7-6, the J call TRBJ1-1; D is unclear. The germline V gene has CDR1 SGHVS and CDR2 FNYEAQ. This CDR3 spans 13 amino acids. The V end lost 0 bases, the J end lost 4 bases, and 6 bases lay between the germline ends. The DNA of the CDR3 is TGTGCCAGCAGCTTAGCAGGGATCACTGAAGCTTTCTTT. Its translation is CASSLAGITEAFF.

V gene TRBV9 combines with J gene TRBJ2-1, with D possibly being TRBD1 (6 bases). Trimming removed 0 bases at V and 5 bases at J, with 12 bases between. This CDR3 is built from 15 residues. CDR1 SGDLS and CDR2 YYNGEE come from the germline V gene. The CDR3 nucleotides read TGTGCCAGCAGCGTAGGGGGTGGGACACACAATGAGCAGTTCTTC. This encodes CASSVGGGTHNEQFF.

Only a few counts were recorded for this clonotype. The rearrangement joins TRBV7-8 to TRBJ2-2; a possible D gene is TRBD1 (5 bases). V was clipped by 6 bases and J by 0 bases, with 11 bases between them. The CDR3 is made up of 15 amino acids. Germline-derived CDR1 and CDR2 are SGHVS and FQNEAQ. CDR3 DNA sequence: TGTGCCAGCAGTCCCAGGGTCCCGAACACCGGGGAGCTGTTTTTT. Translation gives CASSPRVPNTGELFF.

The table lists this clonotype with many counts. The V gene is TRBV5-1, the J gene TRBJ1-1, with 8 bases aligning to TRBD1. The CDR3 covers 14 residues. Germline assignment: CDR1 SGHRS and CDR2 YFSETQ. Losses at the gene ends were 4 bases for V and 1 base for J; bases not matched to a gene: 3. As DNA, the CDR3 is TGCGCCAGCAGCCCAGGACAGGGGAACACTGAAGCTTTCTTT. Residues: CASSPGQGNTEAFF.